This passage covers 7 T cell receptor beta chains from one sample sequenced in a study of T cell repertoires in cytomegalovirus infection. No antigen has been identified for these receptors. MiXCR was run by TCRdb on the reads, yielding one entry per CDR3 protein. The data contain about 110,000 distinct CDR3 sequences, under 35% of them singletons. The sequenced sample was CD8+ T cells from cultured PBMCs, obtained from culture after CMV antigen stimulation. These receptors were taken from a human donor in good health (CMV status not recorded). Some clones in this sample may be carry-over from other donors' samples.

This clonotype was observed at least ten times. The chain uses TRBV12-3 or TRBV12-4 and TRBJ2-1, with TRBD2 matching 8 bases. J gave up 3 bases and V 4 bases, and 8 bases lay outside the gene matches. CDR3 length: 16 amino acids. DNA of the CDR3: TGTGCCAGCAGTTCTGGGGCGGGGGGCTTCTACAATGAGCAGTTCTTC. As protein: CASSSGAGGFYNEQFF.

Turning to this clonotype: Compared with germline, one end of the junction differs, possibly owing to a read error. The J gene is TRBJ2-1, the V gene TRBV4-2, with D hard to call. CDR1 and CDR2 (germline): LGHNA, YNFKEQ. CDR3 length: 16 residues. CDR3 DNA sequence: TGTGCCAGCAGCTTAGATATTTTAATCTCCTATAATGATTATGTCTTC. Residues: CASSLDILISYNDYVF.

This clonotype came up a few times. V usage is TRBV6-5 and J usage is TRBJ1-1; TRBD1 might be the D (6 bases). V lost 2 bases, J lost 1 base, and 17 bases lay in between. This CDR3 spans 17 amino acids. The germline CDR1 and CDR2 sequences are MNHEY and SVGAGI. The CDR3 sequence is CASSYQVTQGWNTEAFF. In DNA, the CDR3 is TGTGCCAGCAGTTACCAAGTAACGCAGGGGTGGAACACTGAAGCTTTCTTT.

This chain uses TRBV4-1 with TRBJ1-2; D is perhaps TRBD1 (5 bases). CDR3 size: 15 residues. Trimming shortened V by 4 bases and J by 2 bases, and 14 bases separated the two germline ends. Germline V gene data show CDR1 as MGHRA and CDR2 as YSYEKL. The CDR3 DNA is TGCGCCAGCAGCCCTGCCGCGGCAGGGAACTATGGCTACACCTTC. It specifies CASSPAAAGNYGYTF.

The rearrangement uses TRBV7-9 and TRBJ2-5; D gene ambiguous. This CDR3 is 15 amino acids long. Trimming pared 4 bases from V and 1 base from J, leaving 13 bases between. Germline V gives CDR1 SEHNR, CDR2 FQNEAQ (reference sequence). This CDR3 is CASSSPGLGQETQYF. The CDR3 DNA reads as TGTGCCAGCAGCTCCCCGGGTTTGGGCCAAGAGACCCAGTACTTC.

This chain links TRBV5-1 with TRBJ1-2, with D uncertain. There are 15 residues in the CDR3. Germline V gene lookup returns CDR1 SGHRS and CDR2 YFSETQ. The germline V and J ends were trimmed by 0 bases and 7 bases, with 16 bases remaining between them. Here the CDR3 reads CASSLAGSGESGYTF. CDR3 nucleotides: TGCGCCAGCAGCTTGGCGGGCTCTGGGGAGAGTGGCTACACCTTC.

Only a few counts were recorded for this clonotype. V and J are TRBV4-1 and TRBJ2-5; D may be TRBD2 (6 bases). Germline V gene sequence: CDR1 MGHRA, CDR2 YSYEKL. The CDR3 loop spans 15 amino acids. V was clipped by 0 bases and J by 5 bases, with 13 bases between them. Here the CDR3 DNA reads TGCGCCAGCAGCCAAGAGTTGGGGGGTTGGGAGACCCAGTACTTC. This codes for CASSQELGGWETQYF.